This T cell receptor (beta chain) was recovered during a study of Ad26.COV2.S vaccination and SARS-CoV-2 variants. This clone occurred a few times. Looked up from germline, CDR1 is MNHEY and CDR2 is SMNVEV (reference sequence). CDR3 length equals 15 residues. Trimming stripped 2 bases from V and 3 bases from J, with 10 bases between. Treatment: 15 to 20 received Ad26.COV2.S at low or high dose, single or two shots; about 5 received placebo; per-sample allocation not given. Vaccine and placebo recipients were sampled on day 63 after the first injection. TCRdb's table, derived via immunoSEQ multiplex PCR, lists solely in-frame clones and lacks some. The data show approximately 480,000 clones, roughly 89% seen once.

Sequences were derived from peripheral blood, sampled in a trial of Ad26.COV2.S vaccine versus placebo. This chain joins TRBV27 and TRBJ2-2; no reliable D call. The source of this sequence is a person aged 18-65 years who received the Ad26.COV2.S COVID-19 vaccine or a placebo. This chain's CDR3 is CASSLKQLHTGELFF. The CDR3 DNA reads TGTGCCAGCAGTTTAAAGCAACTCCACACCGGGGAGCTGTTTTTT.